This T cell receptor beta chain was captured by sequencing in a study of blood T cell repertoires in COVID-19. There are 13 residues in the CDR3. Per the germline V gene, CDR1 is SQVTM and CDR2 is ANQGSEA. V gave up 4 bases and J gave up 4 bases, with 11 bases separating them. Original processing methods: Researchers report that nucleated cell counts were estimated from reference gene primer amplification. Sequencing was performed with immunoSEQ multiplex PCR; in TCRdb, only in-frame clones are kept and a portion is missing. That table gives V, J and clone size, and the DNA gave D and trimming. The repertoire holds around 150,000 clones, with about 80% as singletons.

This clonotype was sampled from an elderly woman with acute or convalescent COVID-19. V gene TRBV29-1 combines with J gene TRBJ1-5, with D possibly TRBD1 on 6 matching bases. Sequencing was done on a sample of peripheral blood. Written as DNA, the CDR3 is TGCAGCGTTGGGGGGCAGGGGAATCAGCCCCAGCATTTT. Its translation is CSVGGQGNQPQHF.